This T cell receptor (beta chain) was identified in a study of sequential checkpoint blockade in melanoma. Study overall: Randomization was 1:1 between first-line nivolumab→ipilimumab and ipilimumab→nivolumab.

This CDR3 comprises 14 residues. The germline CDR1 and CDR2 sequences are LNHDA and SQIVND (reference sequence). Trimming shortened V by 5 bases and J by 6 bases, and 14 bases separated the two germline ends. Treatment specified: randomized to nivolumab then ipilimumab (arm A) or the reverse (arm B). Sorted cells were live CD3+CD8+, lacking CD19 and CD56, from PBMCs. TCRdb keeps only in-frame clones here, not all; method: immunoSEQ multiplex PCR. The data contain 12,000 to 15,000 clones, around 73% of them singletons. The sample here was CD8+ T cells sorted from blood (inferred from file names), taken from a patient given nivolumab and ipilimumab in sequence. This receptor was obtained from a human donor with melanoma. This chain joins TRBV19 and TRBJ2-1; D is perhaps TRBD2 (6 bases). The CDR3 loop is CASSPGSSGNEQFF. CDR3 DNA: TGTGCCAGTAGTCCCGGGAGTAGCGGCAATGAGCAGTTCTTC.